These T cell receptor beta chains were read from a single sample in a study of tumor and adjacent non-tumor tissue in lung cancer. TCRdb recomputed calls from the multiplex PCR reads with MiXCR, one row per CDR3 protein. The sample lists roughly 150,000 distinct CDR3 sequences; approximately 64% were seen once. Sequencing used lung tumor tissue. These receptor sequences come from a man between 60 and 75 years old with small cell lung cancer. CDR3s include the opening cysteine and the closing phenylalanine or tryptophan. A D gene is named only where the DNA matches it firmly. Only some rows state a clone size, as once, few, many or a class for expanded clones.

D: .
J: TRBJ1-5
V: TRBV6-5
size: medium-sized
DNA: TGTGCCAGCAACCAATCGTGGGGAAAGGATAGCAATCAGCCCCAGCATTTT
CDR3: CASNQSWGKDSNQPQHF

D: TRBD1
J: TRBJ1-2
V: TRBV5-1
size: .
DNA: TGCGCCAGCAGCGCGGGACAGATAACTAACTATGGCTACACCTTC
CDR3: CASSAGQITNYGYTF

D: .
J: TRBJ1-3
V: TRBV6-5
size: medium-sized
DNA: TGTGCCAGCAGTTACTCAGGGGGTGGAAACACCATATATTTT
CDR3: CASSYSGGGNTIYF

D: .
J: TRBJ2-6
V: TRBV12-3/TRBV12-4
size: few
DNA: TGTGCCAGCACCCGGGGCCCTGCGCCTGGGGCCAACGTCCTGACTTTC
CDR3: CASTRGPAPGANVLTF

D: TRBD1
J: TRBJ2-7
V: TRBV29-1
size: .
DNA: TGCAGCGTCAGTCGCCAGGGGGAAGAGCAGTACTTC
CDR3: CSVSRQGEEQYF

D: .
J: TRBJ1-3
V: TRBV12-5
size: .
DNA: TGTGCTAGTGCCACCACCCGGGGGGCTTGCGGAAACACCATATATTTT
CDR3: CASATTRGACGNTIYF

D: TRBD1
J: TRBJ1-5
V: TRBV29-1
size: many
DNA: TGCAGCGTGGGGGACAGGGGGCTTCAGCCCCAGCATTTT
CDR3: CSVGDRGLQPQHF

D: .
J: TRBJ2-1
V: TRBV5-1
size: many
DNA: TGCGCCAGCAGCTTTGACAGGGAGCAGTTCTTC
CDR3: CASSFDREQFF

D: .
J: TRBJ2-2
V: TRBV30
size: .
DNA: TGTGCCTGGAGTGTTATGCGGCGTAGAGACACCGGGGAGCTGTTTTTT
CDR3: CAWSVMRRRDTGELFF

D: TRBD2
J: TRBJ2-1
V: TRBV20-1
size: medium-sized
DNA: TGCAGTGCTACGGTAGCGGGAGGGACATTCGGCGGTGAGCAGTTCTTC
CDR3: CSATVAGGTFGGEQFF

D: .
J: TRBJ1-2
V: TRBV11-1
size: .
DNA: TGTTCCAGCAACTTGGATGGGGTGTATGGCTACACCTTC
CDR3: CSSNLDGVYGYTF

D: TRBD1
J: TRBJ1-6
V: TRBV12-3/TRBV12-4
size: few
DNA: TGTGCCAGCAGTCGGACAGGGGATAATTCACCCCTCCACTTT
CDR3: CASSRTGDNSPLHF

D: TRBD1
J: TRBJ2-1
V: TRBV11-2
size: once
DNA: TGTGCCAGTAGCCACCGGGACAGGGGGAATGAGCAGTTCTTC
CDR3: CASSHRDRGNEQFF

D: .
J: TRBJ2-5
V: TRBV4-2
size: .
DNA: TGTGCCAGCAGCCCGGTGAGCAGGCAAGAGACCCAGTACTTC
CDR3: CASSPVSRQETQYF